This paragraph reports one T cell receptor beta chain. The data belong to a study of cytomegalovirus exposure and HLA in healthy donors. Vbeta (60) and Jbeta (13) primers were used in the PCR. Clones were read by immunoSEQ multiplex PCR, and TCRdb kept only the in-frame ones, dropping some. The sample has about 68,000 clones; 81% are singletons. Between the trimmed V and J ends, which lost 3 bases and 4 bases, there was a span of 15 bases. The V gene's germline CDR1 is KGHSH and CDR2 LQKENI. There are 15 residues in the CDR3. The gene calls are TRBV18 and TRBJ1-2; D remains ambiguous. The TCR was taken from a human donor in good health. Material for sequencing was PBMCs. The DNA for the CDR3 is TGTGCCAGCTCACCGCAACAGTATTTTTCCTATGGCTACACCTTC. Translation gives CASSPQQYFSYGYTF.